A selection of T cell receptor beta chains follows, all from one sample in a study of Ad26.COV2.S vaccination and SARS-CoV-2 variants. The data were produced by immunoSEQ multiplex PCR, yet TCRdb's version contains in-frame clones alone and is incomplete. The table includes roughly 450,000 clones, around 90% detected once. The sample consisted of peripheral blood, taken in a trial of Ad26.COV2.S vaccine versus placebo. The receptors derive from a person aged 18 to 59 who received the Ad26.COV2.S COVID-19 vaccine or a placebo. The CDR3 runs from the conserved cysteine through the conserved F or W. The D gene is left open where the match is weak. Where a row states a size, it is once, few, many or the class of an expanded clone; other rows omit it.

NA	NA	TRBV28	TRBJ1-2	TGTGCCAGCAGTTCCCCCGGGGGGGGCCCCTATGGCTACACCTTC	CASSSPGGGPYGYTF
NA	TRBD1	TRBV7-9	TRBJ2-3	TGTGCCAGCAGCATGGGACAGGGGAATACGCAGTATTTT	CASSMGQGNTQYF
NA	TRBD1	TRBV6-5	TRBJ2-3	TGTGCCAGCAGTTACTTTTTGGGACAGAGCACAGATACGCAGTATTTT	CASSYFLGQSTDTQYF
NA	TRBD1	TRBV7-2	TRBJ2-3	TGTGCCAGCAGCTTACTACAGGGGGCTAACACAGATACGCAGTATTTT	CASSLLQGANTDTQYF
NA	TRBD1	TRBV3-1/TRBV3-2	TRBJ1-2	TGTGCCAGCAGCCGTGAGGGGGCGCAGGGCTATGGCTACACCTTC	CASSREGAQGYGYTF
NA	TRBD1	TRBV27	TRBJ1-1	TGTGCCAGCAGTTTGAGGCCGGGGCAGGGGGGAACTTTCTTT	CASSLRPGQGGTFF
NA	NA	TRBV18	TRBJ2-5	TGTGCCAGCTCACCGGGGGCCCAAGAGACCCAGTACTTC	CASSPGAQETQYF
NA	NA	TRBV29-1	TRBJ2-6	TGCAGCGTTCCGTATCGAGGGATCAGTGGGGCCAACGTCCTGACTTTC	CSVPYRGISGANVLTF
NA	NA	TRBV6-2/TRBV6-3	TRBJ1-6	TGTGCCAGCAGTCCCCTCGGCGGGGCCAATTCACCCCTCCACTTT	CASSPLGGANSPLHF
NA	NA	TRBV24-1	TRBJ1-1	TGTGCCACCAGTGATTTGCGGGAGGAGATTATGAACACTGAAGCTTTCTTT	CATSDLREEIMNTEAFF
once	TRBD2	TRBV5-1	TRBJ2-3	TGCGCCAGCAGCTTGGGGACTAGCGTGACAGATACGCAGTATTTT	CASSLGTSVTDTQYF
NA	TRBD2	TRBV18	TRBJ2-1	TGTGCCAGCTCACCACCGTCGGCGGGAGGGCCGGCCAATGAGCAGTTCTTC	CASSPPSAGGPANEQFF
NA	NA	TRBV27	TRBJ2-1	TGTGCCAGCAGTTCCATTCCGGGGCGGGTAAGCTCCTACAATGAGCAGTTCTTC	CASSSIPGRVSSYNEQFF